A single count supports the clone carrying this T cell receptor beta chain. The antigen is undetermined. This sample is part of a study of T cell repertoires in cytomegalovirus infection. Overall study context: Well-studied HLA-B-restricted CMV epitopes were used in the study alongside recently identified HLA-C-restricted ones. It can be stated that public TCR beta signatures indicated CMV infection as well as a matching HLA type. Whole-study findings and limits: HLA-C-restricted TCR beta clonotypes specific for CMV led the ex vivo response. Accumulated public TCR beta family frequency recognized individuals carrying CMV together with the relevant HLA.

TCRdb called the reads again in MiXCR, with one record for every CDR3 protein. The sample includes around 900,000 distinct CDR3 sequences, about a third of them seen just once. Here the sequenced sample was cultured CD8+ T cells from PBMCs, taken from culture after CMV antigen stimulation. The origin of this receptor is a human donor in good health (CMV status not recorded). Some clones in this sample may be carry-over from other donors' samples.

CDR3 loop: CASSLRPDSNQPQHF. DNA for the CDR3: TGTGCCAGCAGCTTGAGACCAGATAGCAATCAGCCCCAGCATTTT. This chain uses TRBV5-5 with TRBJ1-5; D unclear. The CDR3 has 15 amino acids. CDR1 and CDR2 (germline): SGHKS, YYEKEE (reference sequence). V was trimmed by 1 base and J by 0 bases, leaving 8 bases between them.